One and the same sample provided the 18 T cell receptor beta chains below, sequenced in a study of Graves' ophthalmopathy and Graves' hyperthyroidism. CDR3 regions of TCR beta were amplified from RNA transcripts. An opening RT-PCR round employed HTBI primers and preceded a second-round multiplex PCR. TCRdb called the multiplex PCR reads again in MiXCR, with one record for every CDR3 protein. The sample includes 450,000 or so distinct CDR3 sequences, over 13% of them seen just once. What was sequenced was blood. Every receptor here comes from a woman younger than 45 with Graves' ophthalmopathy.

This clonotype was found many times. The rearrangement links TRBV6-6 to TRBJ1-2, with 8 positions matching TRBD1. CDR1 and CDR2 (germline): MNHNY, SVGAGI (reference sequence). The CDR3 has 13 amino acids. Losses at the gene ends were 6 bases for V and 8 bases for J; bases not matched to a gene: 8. CDR3 amino acids: CASRNTGGRGYTF. CDR3 nucleotides: TGTGCCAGCAGAAATACAGGGGGTAGAGGCTACACCTTC.

This clonotype was observed many times. V is TRBV12-3 or TRBV12-4 and J is TRBJ1-2, with D hard to call. Trimming left V 3 bases short and J 9 bases short, with 14 bases between. The CDR3 consists of 13 residues. In DNA form, the CDR3 reads TGTGCCAGCAGTTTTGGTCAGGTGGATAGCTACACCTTC. Protein sequence: CASSFGQVDSYTF.

This clonotype was observed at least ten times. V usage is TRBV27 and J usage is TRBJ1-1; D gene unclear. The CDR3 sequence is 13 residues long. V was pared by 4 bases and J by 4 bases, with 10 bases between. Germline V gene data show CDR1 as MNHEY and CDR2 as SMNVEV (reference sequence). The CDR3 DNA sequence: TGTGCCAGCAGTTACAGTCCTGGCACTGAAGCTTTCTTT. As protein: CASSYSPGTEAFF.

This clonotype was recorded many times. The rearrangement uses TRBV6-1 and TRBJ1-2; no firm D call. CDR1 and CDR2 (germline): MNHNS, SASEGT. V was trimmed by 10 bases and J by 2 bases, leaving 11 bases between them. The CDR3 is 12 amino acids. The CDR3 is CATAGRNYGYTF. The DNA for the CDR3 is TGTGCCACCGCGGGGAGGAACTATGGCTACACCTTC.

This clonotype was counted ten times or more. The V gene is TRBV27, the J gene TRBJ2-5; no definite D call. V gave up 3 bases and J gave up 3 bases, with 8 bases separating them. Germline V gives CDR1 MNHEY, CDR2 SMNVEV (reference sequence). This CDR3 contains 13 residues. CDR3 region: CASSFYPEETQYF. Written as DNA, the CDR3 is TGTGCCAGCAGTTTTTACCCCGAAGAGACCCAGTACTTC.

This clonotype was seen repeatedly, ten times or more. The chain's CDR3 is CASSEGIAGENTGELFF. Here the CDR3 DNA reads TGTGCCAGCAGTGAAGGAATAGCGGGTGAAAACACCGGGGAGCTGTTTTTT. The V gene is TRBV25-1, the J gene TRBJ2-2; 7 bases are a match to TRBD2. Germline-derived CDR1 and CDR2 are MGHDK and SYGVNS. J was trimmed by 2 bases and V by 2 bases; bases with no gene match: 8. This CDR3 comprises 17 residues. The full variable domain, rest sourced from reference TRBV25-1 and TRBJ2-2, is EADIYQTPRYLVIGTGKKITLECSQTMGHDKMYWYQQDPGMELHLIHYSYGVNSTEKGDLSSESTVSRIRTEHFPLTLESARPSHTSQYLCASSEGIAGENTGELFFGEGSRLTVL.

This clonotype was picked up many times. The chain employs TRBV24-1 and TRBJ1-5; D might be TRBD1 (5 bases). The CDR3 consists of 16 residues. Deletions cut 1 base from V and 6 bases from J, with 15 bases between. The germline gives CDR1 KGHDR, CDR2 SFDVKD. CDR3 loop: CATSDLGTEGGQPQHF. CDR3 sequence (DNA): TGTGCCACCAGTGATTTAGGGACCGAGGGTGGTCAGCCCCAGCATTTT.

In its sample, this clonotype was seen many times. The chain is built from TRBV12-3 or TRBV12-4 and TRBJ1-1, with 8 bases that match TRBD1. The CDR3 covers 14 residues. The J segment lost 1 base and the V segment lost 6 bases, leaving 4 bases of the junction unmatched. As DNA, the CDR3 is TGTGCCAGCAGAGGACAGGGAACGAACACTGAAGCTTTCTTT. It translates to CASRGQGTNTEAFF.

The chain links TRBV28 to TRBJ2-5, with 7 bases fitting TRBD1. V lost 5 bases and J lost 5; bases outside the gene matches: 14. Germline V gives CDR1 MDHEN, CDR2 SYDVKM. The CDR3 length is 16 residues. In nucleotides, the CDR3 is TGTGCCAGCAGTCTCCCAGGGGGAAAAGCTCTGGAGACCCAGTACTTC. Translating it yields CASSLPGGKALETQYF.

This clonotype was recorded many times. The chain carries TRBV6-5 and TRBJ2-5, with 7 positions matching TRBD1. V was pared by 5 bases and J by 3 bases, with 6 bases of the junction left unmatched. Germline assignment: CDR1 MNHEY and CDR2 SVGAGI. CDR3 size: 14 residues. The CDR3 region is CASSPGTAEETQYF. The CDR3 nucleotides are TGTGCCAGCAGTCCCGGGACAGCCGAAGAGACCCAGTACTTC.

In this sample, this clonotype turned up many times. The V gene is TRBV27, the J gene TRBJ1-6, with D perhaps TRBD1 (5 bases). CDR1 is MNHEY, CDR2 SMNVEV, per germline (reference sequence). The V end was cut by 2 bases, the J end by 6 bases, with 11 bases between. The CDR3 is 15 residues long. DNA for the CDR3: TGTGCCAGCAGTTTAGTTTTCAGGGCTAATTCACCCCTCCACTTT. Its protein product is CASSLVFRANSPLHF.

This clonotype was recorded many times. V usage is TRBV20-1 and J usage is TRBJ1-6, with no clear D. V was shortened by 1 base and J by 5 bases, with 12 bases between the two germline ends. In germline, CDR1 is DFQATT, CDR2 SNEGSKA (reference sequence). The CDR3 is made up of 15 amino acids. The chain's CDR3 is CSARVERSNNSPLHF. Written as DNA, the CDR3 is TGCAGTGCTAGAGTAGAGAGGTCCAATAATTCACCCCTCCACTTT.

This clonotype occurred a few times. A read error may produce the germline difference seen at one junction end. The V and J genes are TRBV7-2 and TRBJ2-7; maybe TRBD2 (5 bases). Germline V lookup: CDR1 SGHTA, CDR2 FQGNSA. This CDR3 is built from 14 residues. CDR3 amino acids: CASSLGLATYERYF. CDR3 DNA sequence: TGTGCCAGCAGCTTAGGGCTAGCCACCTACGAGCGGTACTTC.

Many counts were recorded for this clonotype. The genes are TRBV28 and TRBJ1-2; D possibly corresponds to TRBD1 (5 bases). Germline V CDR1 and CDR2: MDHEN, SYDVKM. The CDR3 sequence is 16 residues long. The germline V and J ends were trimmed by 6 bases and 3 bases, with 20 bases remaining between them. CDR3 residues: CASSPPPPGPDYGYTF. The CDR3 DNA sequence: TGTGCCAGCAGCCCTCCACCCCCGGGACCCGACTATGGCTACACCTTC.

The sample holds many counts of this clonotype. DNA for the CDR3: TGTGCCAGCAGCCCCGCGCGCGAATTTGGAAACACCATATATTTT. Protein: CASSPAREFGNTIYF. This rearrangement joins TRBV7-3 to TRBJ1-3, with D unresolved. V was pared by 5 bases and J by 3 bases, with 14 bases between. This CDR3 is built from 15 residues. Germline V gives CDR1 SGHTA, CDR2 FQGTGA.

This clonotype was detected many times. V and J are TRBV6-5 and TRBJ2-5; no firm D call. Germline CDR1 and CDR2: MNHEY and SVGAGI. This CDR3 contains 15 residues. V was shortened by 0 bases and J by 5 bases, with 13 bases between the two germline ends. The DNA for the CDR3 is TGTGCCAGCAGTTACTCGTCAGGTAGCAGGGAGACCCAGTACTTC. Residues: CASSYSSGSRETQYF.

The rearrangement joins TRBV5-1 to TRBJ2-7; TRBD1 aligns across 7 bases. CDR3 size: 15 residues. Germline V gene data show CDR1 as SGHRS and CDR2 as YFSETQ. The ends lost 0 bases at V and 8 bases at J; junction bases unmatched: 11. CDR3 region: CASSLAGTDTTQQYF. For the CDR3, the DNA is TGCGCCAGCAGCTTGGCGGGGACAGATACTACGCAGCAGTACTTC.

In DNA, the CDR3 is TGTGCCGGTAAGGGGACGCAGGCCGCATATGGCTACACCTTC. This codes for CAGKGTQAAYGYTF. V is TRBV19 and J is TRBJ1-2; possible D gene TRBD1, 5 bases. The CDR3 sequence is 14 residues long. Germline V gene data show CDR1 as LNHDA and CDR2 as SQIVND (reference sequence). Trimming removed 11 bases from V and 5 bases from J, with 21 bases in between.